Reported below is one T cell receptor beta chain. The data were obtained in a study of blood T cells in healthy people across ages. Through a sample-barcoded 5' primer and a J-beta primer mix, a second PCR was run for roughly 7 to 12 cycles. TCRdb re-analysed the 5' RACE reads in MiXCR, keeping a single row per CDR3 protein. Here the sample spans about 1.6 million distinct CDR3 sequences, approximately 32% being singletons. Sequencing input: blood. This clonotype was sampled from a woman aged 25 to 45 in good health.

The CDR3 is CAISEGGLPYEQYF. For the CDR3, the DNA is TGTGCCATCAGTGAGGGGGGGTTACCCTACGAGCAGTACTTC. The genes are TRBV10-3 and TRBJ2-7, with D possibly being TRBD2 (6 bases). V gave up 2 bases and J gave up 2 bases, with 10 bases separating them. CDR3 size: 14 residues. Per germline, CDR1 ENHRY and CDR2 SYGVKD.